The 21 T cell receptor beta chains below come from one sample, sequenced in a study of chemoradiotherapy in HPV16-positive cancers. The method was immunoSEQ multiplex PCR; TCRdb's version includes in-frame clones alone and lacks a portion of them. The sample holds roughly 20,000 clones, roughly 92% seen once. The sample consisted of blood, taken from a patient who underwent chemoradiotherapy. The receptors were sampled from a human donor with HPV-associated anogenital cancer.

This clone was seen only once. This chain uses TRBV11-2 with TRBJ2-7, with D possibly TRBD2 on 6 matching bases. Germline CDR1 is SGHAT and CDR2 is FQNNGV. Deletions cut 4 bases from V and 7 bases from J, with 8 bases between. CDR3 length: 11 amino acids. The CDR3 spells CASSSEGEQYF. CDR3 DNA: TGTGCCAGCAGCTCGGAGGGGGAGCAGTACTTC. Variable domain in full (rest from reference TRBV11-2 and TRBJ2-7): EAGVAQSPRYKIIEKRQSVAFWCNPISGHATLYWYQQILGQGPKLLIQFQNNGVVDDSQLPKDRFSAERLKGVDSTLKIQPAKLEDSAVYLCASSSEGEQYFGPGTRLTVT.

The CDR3 region is CASSLGVAGGNTIYF. The CDR3, as DNA: TGTGCCAGCAGCTTAGGGGTGGCAGGTGGAAACACCATATATTTT. The chain links TRBV7-2 to TRBJ1-3; D remains unclear. Germline CDR1 SGHTA, CDR2 FQGNSA. The CDR3 extends over 15 amino acids. The germline V and J ends were trimmed by 1 base and 3 bases, with 10 bases remaining between them.

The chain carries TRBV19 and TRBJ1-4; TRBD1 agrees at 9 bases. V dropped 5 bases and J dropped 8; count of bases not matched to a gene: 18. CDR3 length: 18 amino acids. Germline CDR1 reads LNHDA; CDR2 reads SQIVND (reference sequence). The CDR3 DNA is TGTGCCAGTAGTGGCGCGGGACAGGGAAGTTATAGGAAGGAAAAACTGTTTTTT. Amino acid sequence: CASSGAGQGSYRKEKLFF.

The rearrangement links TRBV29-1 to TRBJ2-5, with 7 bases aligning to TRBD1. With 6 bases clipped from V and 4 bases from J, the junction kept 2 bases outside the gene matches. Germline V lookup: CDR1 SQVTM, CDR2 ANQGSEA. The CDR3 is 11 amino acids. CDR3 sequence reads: CSVNRGETQYF. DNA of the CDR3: TGCAGCGTGAACAGGGGAGAGACCCAGTACTTC.

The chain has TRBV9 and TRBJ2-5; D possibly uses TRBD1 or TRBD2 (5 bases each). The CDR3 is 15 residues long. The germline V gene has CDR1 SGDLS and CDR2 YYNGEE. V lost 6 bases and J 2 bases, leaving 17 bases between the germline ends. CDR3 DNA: TGTGCCAGCACCGCTAGTGGGGACCCACAAGAGACCCAGTACTTC. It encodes CASTASGDPQETQYF. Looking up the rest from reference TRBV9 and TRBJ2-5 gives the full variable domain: DSGVTQTPKHLITATGQRVTLRCSPRSGDLSVYWYQQSLDQGLQFLIQYYNGEERAKGNILERFSAQQFPDLHSELNLSSLELGDSALYFCASTASGDPQETQYFGPGTRLLVL.

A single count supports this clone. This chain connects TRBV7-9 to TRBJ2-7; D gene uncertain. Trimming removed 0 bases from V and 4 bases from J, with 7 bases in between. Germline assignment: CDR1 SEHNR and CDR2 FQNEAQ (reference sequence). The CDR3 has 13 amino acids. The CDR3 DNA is TGTGCCAGCAGCTTAGCTAGGGCGTACGAGCAGTACTTC. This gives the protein CASSLARAYEQYF. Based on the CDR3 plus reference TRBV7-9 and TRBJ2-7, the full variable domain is DTGVSQNPRHKITKRGQNVTFRCDPISEHNRLYWYRQTLGQGPEFLTYFQNEAQLEKSRLLSDRFSAERPKGSFSTLEIQRTEQGDSAMYLCASSLARAYEQYFGPGTRLTVT.

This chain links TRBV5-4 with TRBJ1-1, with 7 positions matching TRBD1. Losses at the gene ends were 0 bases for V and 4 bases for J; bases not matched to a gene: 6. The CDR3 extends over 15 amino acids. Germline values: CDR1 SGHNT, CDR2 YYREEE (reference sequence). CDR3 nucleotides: TGTGCCAGCAGCTTGGAAGGGGGCATCGTCACTGAAGCTTTCTTT. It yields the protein CASSLEGGIVTEAFF.

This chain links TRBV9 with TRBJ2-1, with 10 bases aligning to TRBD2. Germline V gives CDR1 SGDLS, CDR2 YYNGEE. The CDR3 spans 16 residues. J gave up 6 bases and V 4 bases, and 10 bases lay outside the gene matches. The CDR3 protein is CASSPELAGLINEQFF. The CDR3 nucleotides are TGTGCCAGCAGCCCTGAACTAGCGGGATTAATCAATGAGCAGTTCTTC.

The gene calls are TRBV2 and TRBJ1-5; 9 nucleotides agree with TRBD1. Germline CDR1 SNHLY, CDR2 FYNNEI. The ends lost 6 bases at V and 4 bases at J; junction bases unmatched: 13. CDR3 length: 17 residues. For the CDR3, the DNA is TGTGCCAGCAGAGCGGGACAGGGTTGGAAGAAAAATCAGCCCCAGCATTTT. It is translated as CASRAGQGWKKNQPQHF.

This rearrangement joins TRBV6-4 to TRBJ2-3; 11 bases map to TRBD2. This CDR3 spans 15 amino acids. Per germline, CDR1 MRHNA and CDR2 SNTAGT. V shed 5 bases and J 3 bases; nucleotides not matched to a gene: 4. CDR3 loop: CASSLAGGTTDTQYF. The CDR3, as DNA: TGTGCCAGCAGTTTAGCGGGAGGGACGACAGATACGCAGTATTTT.

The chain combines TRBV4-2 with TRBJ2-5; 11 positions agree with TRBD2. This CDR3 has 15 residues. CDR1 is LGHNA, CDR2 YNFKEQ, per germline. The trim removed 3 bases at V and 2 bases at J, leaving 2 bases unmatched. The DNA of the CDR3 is TGTGCCAGCAGCCAGAGACTAGCGGGGCAAGAGACCCAGTACTTC. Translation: CASSQRLAGQETQYF.

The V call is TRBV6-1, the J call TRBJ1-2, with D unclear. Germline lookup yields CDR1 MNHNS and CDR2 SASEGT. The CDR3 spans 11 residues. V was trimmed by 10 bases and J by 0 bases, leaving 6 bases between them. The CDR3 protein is CATTSNYGYTF. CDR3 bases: TGTGCCACCACATCTAACTATGGCTACACCTTC.

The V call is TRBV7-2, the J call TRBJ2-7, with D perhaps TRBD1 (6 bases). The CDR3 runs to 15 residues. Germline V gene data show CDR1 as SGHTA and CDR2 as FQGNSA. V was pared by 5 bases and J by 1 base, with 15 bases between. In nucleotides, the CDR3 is TGTGCCAGCAGCCGCAGGACAGCTACATCCTACGAGCAGTACTTC. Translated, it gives CASSRRTATSYEQYF. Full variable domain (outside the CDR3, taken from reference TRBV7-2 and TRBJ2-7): GAGVSQSPSNKVTEKGKDVELRCDPISGHTALYWYRQSLGQGLEFLIYFQGNSAPDKSGLPSDRFSAERTGGSVSTLTIQRTQQEDSAVYLCASSRRTATSYEQYFGPGTRLTVT.

This CDR3 reads CASSPGLGGTNTGELFF. CDR3 bases: TGTGCCAGCAGCCCGGGATTAGGAGGGACGAACACCGGGGAGCTGTTTTTT. This chain joins TRBV11-2 and TRBJ2-2; the D gene is possibly TRBD2 (6 bases). CDR3 length: 17 residues. The ends were cut back, 5 bases at V and 0 bases at J, with 16 bases in the middle. The germline CDR1 and CDR2 sequences are SGHAT and FQNNGV.

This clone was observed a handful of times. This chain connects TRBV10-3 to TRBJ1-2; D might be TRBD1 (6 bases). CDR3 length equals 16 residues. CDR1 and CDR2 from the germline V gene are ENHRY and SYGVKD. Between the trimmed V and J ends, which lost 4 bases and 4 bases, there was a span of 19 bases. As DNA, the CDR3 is TGTGCCATCAGTGCGCGGTGGCAGGGGAATTTCTATGGCTACACCTTC. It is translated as CAISARWQGNFYGYTF.

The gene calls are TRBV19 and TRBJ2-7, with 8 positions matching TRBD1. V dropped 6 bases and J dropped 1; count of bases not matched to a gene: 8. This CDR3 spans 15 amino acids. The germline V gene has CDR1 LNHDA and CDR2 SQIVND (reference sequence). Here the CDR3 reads CASSLRQGRSYEQYF. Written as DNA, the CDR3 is TGTGCCAGTAGCCTCCGACAGGGGAGATCCTACGAGCAGTACTTC.

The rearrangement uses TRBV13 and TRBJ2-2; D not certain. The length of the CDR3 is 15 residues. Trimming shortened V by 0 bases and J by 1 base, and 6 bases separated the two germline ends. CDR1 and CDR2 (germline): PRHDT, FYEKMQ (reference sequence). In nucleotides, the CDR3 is TGTGCCAGCAGCTTAGGGGCGCAGAACACCGGGGAGCTGTTTTTT. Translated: CASSLGAQNTGELFF.

CDR3 residues: CASSRTHNEQFF. CDR3 sequence (DNA): TGTGCCAGCAGCCGGACCCACAATGAGCAGTTCTTC. This chain uses TRBV5-8 with TRBJ2-1; D is undetermined. CDR3 length equals 12 residues. The germline CDR1 and CDR2 sequences are SGHTS and YDEGEE. Trimming removed 4 bases at V and 5 bases at J, with 7 bases between.

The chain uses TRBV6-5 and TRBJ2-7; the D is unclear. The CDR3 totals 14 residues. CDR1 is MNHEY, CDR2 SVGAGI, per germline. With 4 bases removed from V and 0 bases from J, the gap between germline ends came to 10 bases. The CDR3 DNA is TGTGCCAGCAGTTTAACGAGACACTCCTACGAGCAGTACTTC. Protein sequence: CASSLTRHSYEQYF.

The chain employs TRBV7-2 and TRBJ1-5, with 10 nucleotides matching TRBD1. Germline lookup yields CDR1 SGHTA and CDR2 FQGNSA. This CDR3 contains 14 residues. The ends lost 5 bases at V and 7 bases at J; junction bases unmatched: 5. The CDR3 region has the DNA TGTGCCAGCAGCCCAGGGACAGGGGCACAGCCCCAGCATTTT. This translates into CASSPGTGAQPQHF. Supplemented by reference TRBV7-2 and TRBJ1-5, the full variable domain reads GAGVSQSPSNKVTEKGKDVELRCDPISGHTALYWYRQSLGQGLEFLIYFQGNSAPDKSGLPSDRFSAERTGGSVSTLTIQRTQQEDSAVYLCASSPGTGAQPQHFGDGTRLSIL.

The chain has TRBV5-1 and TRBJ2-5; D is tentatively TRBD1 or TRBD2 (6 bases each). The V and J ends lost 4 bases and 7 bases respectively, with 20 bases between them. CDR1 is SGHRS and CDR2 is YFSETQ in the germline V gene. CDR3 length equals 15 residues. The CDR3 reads CASSPGGLDLPTQYF. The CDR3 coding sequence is TGCGCCAGCAGCCCTGGGGGGCTAGATCTGCCGACCCAGTACTTC.